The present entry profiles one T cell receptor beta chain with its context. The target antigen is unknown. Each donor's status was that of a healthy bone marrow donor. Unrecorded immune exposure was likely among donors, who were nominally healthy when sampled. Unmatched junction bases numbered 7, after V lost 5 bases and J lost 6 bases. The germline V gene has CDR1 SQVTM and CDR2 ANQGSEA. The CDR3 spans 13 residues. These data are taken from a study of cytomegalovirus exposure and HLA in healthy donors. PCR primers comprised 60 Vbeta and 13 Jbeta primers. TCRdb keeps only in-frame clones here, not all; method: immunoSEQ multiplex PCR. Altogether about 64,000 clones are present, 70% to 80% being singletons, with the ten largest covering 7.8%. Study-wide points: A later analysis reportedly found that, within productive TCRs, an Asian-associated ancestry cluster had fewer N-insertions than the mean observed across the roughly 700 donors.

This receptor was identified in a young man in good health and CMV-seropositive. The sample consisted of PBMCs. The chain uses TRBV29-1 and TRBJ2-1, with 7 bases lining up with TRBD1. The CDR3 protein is CSVQTGQGNEQFF. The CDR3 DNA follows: TGCAGCGTTCAGACAGGGCAGGGCAATGAGCAGTTCTTC.